Each of the 9 T cell receptor beta chains below was sequenced from the same sample in a study of CXCR3-negative and CXCR3-positive naive CD8 T cells. The libraries of TRB cDNA were prepared using 5' RACE with UMI labels. TCRdb reanalyzed the 5' RACE reads, giving one entry per CDR3 protein sequence and no DNA. The sample includes 84,000 or so distinct CDR3 sequences. These TCRs are of unknown antigen specificity. Study-wide findings and caveats: The TRB CDR3s that CXCR3-positive naive cells carried were more hydrophobic than those of CXCR3-negative naive cells.

Material for sequencing was naive CXCR3+ CD8+ T cells from blood. The subset is: CD45RO-CCR7+CD27+CD95- naive CD8+ T cells expressing CXCR3 (TNR3+). The source is a human donor in good health. Some clones in this sample may be carry-over from other donors' samples.

The chain links TRBV7-9 to TRBJ2-7; TCRdb's D call of TRBD2 is untestable without DNA. The CDR3 is made up of 14 amino acids. Germline V lookup: CDR1 SEHNR, CDR2 FQNEAQ (reference sequence). CDR3 loop: CASSPAELSYEQYF.

V and J are TRBV20-1 and TRBJ2-1. The CDR3 has 15 amino acids. Germline V gene lookup returns CDR1 DFQATT and CDR2 SNEGSKA (reference sequence). The CDR3 loop is CSARDLVATFDEQFF.

The chain links TRBV7-9 to TRBJ2-7; TCRdb picks TRBD1, but there is no DNA to check that call. The CDR3 runs 12 residues. CDR1 is SEHNR and CDR2 is FQNEAQ in the germline V gene (reference sequence). The CDR3 sequence: CASSLTGWEQYF.

The rearrangement uses TRBV28 and TRBJ1-2. Germline-derived CDR1 and CDR2 are MDHEN and SYDVKM. The CDR3 spans 14 residues. The CDR3 region is CASSLRHRDYGYTF.

The J gene is TRBJ2-3, the V gene TRBV6-6; TCRdb designates TRBD1, a call that cannot be tested without DNA. This CDR3 comprises 14 residues. Germline CDR1 MNHNY, CDR2 SVGAGI (reference sequence). The CDR3 loop reads CASRRDRVTDTQYF.

This rearrangement joins TRBV28 to TRBJ2-7; TCRdb's assignment of TRBD2 cannot be checked, as there is no DNA. Per the germline V gene, CDR1 is MDHEN and CDR2 is SYDVKM. The CDR3 has 12 amino acids. The CDR3 loop is CASGLDSVEQYF.

V usage is TRBV6-2 or TRBV6-3 and J usage is TRBJ1-1. The CDR3 spans 15 residues. Per the germline V gene, CDR1 is MNHEY and CDR2 is SVGEGT. The CDR3 protein is CASSYSEIMNTEAFF.

The CDR3 loop is CASSMEPIGSYNEQFF. J is TRBJ2-1 and V is TRBV5-1. Germline-derived CDR1 and CDR2 are SGHRS and YFSETQ. The CDR3 totals 16 residues.

The genes are TRBV6-5 and TRBJ2-3. Germline V gene lookup returns CDR1 MNHEY and CDR2 SVGAGI. The CDR3 is 11 amino acids. The CDR3 protein is CASSYGDTQYF.